The present TCR beta chain was sequenced within a study of PD-1 blockade in classical Hodgkin lymphoma. General study findings and limits: Healthy donors reportedly exceeded newly diagnosed patients in baseline TCR diversity. What caused the repertoire differences, perhaps disease activity or prior therapy, remains undefined. Complete responders matched newly diagnosed patients in baseline diversity.

TCRdb's copy holds only in-frame clones and misses some; the assay was immunoSEQ multiplex PCR. In the table there are just over 60,000 clones, around 88% of which are singletons. In the case of this clone: Its antigen remains unidentified.

With no exception, relapse followed autologous stem cell transplantation in all patients, and brentuximab vedotin exposure varied. Best response was recorded as complete response, partial response or progressive disease. Trimming pared 7 bases from V and 5 bases from J, leaving 9 bases between. Germline V gives CDR1 MNHEY, CDR2 SVGAGI. The CDR3 sequence is 12 residues long. This sequence joins TRBV6-5 and TRBJ2-1; perhaps TRBD2 as D (5 bases). The sequence was collected from a human donor with classical Hodgkin lymphoma. The sequencing here drew on peripheral blood mononuclear cells (PBMCs), taken at baseline. Here the CDR3 DNA reads TGTGCCAGCACCCCGGGGAACAATGAGCAGTTCTTC. As protein: CASTPGNNEQFF.